Listed below are T cell receptor beta chains from one sample, sequenced in a study of T cell clones after liver transplantation. Sequencing used immunoSEQ multiplex PCR; TCRdb keeps in-frame clones, though not all of them. This sample has 75,000 to 100,000 clones, with around four fifths found just once. The sequenced sample was CD4+ T cells from blood, obtained roughly 3.5 years after liver transplant. The receptors were sampled from a human patient who received a liver transplant. Certain T cells may be donor cells from the graft. Both conserved end residues are part of each CDR3. Fields, in order: D gene, V gene, clone size, J gene, CDR3 protein. The D gene is left open where the match is weak. Some rows mark clone size as missing; the rest say once, few, many or name a class of expanded clone.

d_gene: NA
v_gene: TRBV2
abundance: few
j_gene: TRBJ1-1
CDR3aa: CASSEAVNTEAFF

d_gene: NA
v_gene: TRBV5-7
abundance: NA
j_gene: TRBJ1-2
CDR3aa: CASSLFLGNLNYGYTF

d_gene: NA
v_gene: TRBV27
abundance: NA
j_gene: TRBJ1-2
CDR3aa: CASSLKGWGNYGYTF

d_gene: TRBD2
v_gene: TRBV30
abundance: NA
j_gene: TRBJ2-6
CDR3aa: CAWKAGSGANVLTF

d_gene: NA
v_gene: TRBV7-9
abundance: few
j_gene: TRBJ1-5
CDR3aa: CASTLPEGMPYQPQHF

d_gene: TRBD1
v_gene: TRBV5-5
abundance: once
j_gene: TRBJ2-1
CDR3aa: CASSRTGGQINEQFF

d_gene: NA
v_gene: TRBV19
abundance: once
j_gene: TRBJ2-1
CDR3aa: CASSIEVIEGEQFF

d_gene: TRBD2
v_gene: TRBV7-2
abundance: NA
j_gene: TRBJ2-7
CDR3aa: CASSSPGRSYEQYF

d_gene: TRBD1
v_gene: TRBV10-3
abundance: NA
j_gene: TRBJ2-7
CDR3aa: CAISAHATAGGSHEQYF

d_gene: NA
v_gene: TRBV6-1
abundance: NA
j_gene: TRBJ1-5
CDR3aa: CASSEERGAGSNQPQHF

d_gene: NA
v_gene: TRBV7-8
abundance: few
j_gene: TRBJ2-5
CDR3aa: CASSLEKGTQYF

d_gene: TRBD1
v_gene: TRBV28
abundance: NA
j_gene: TRBJ1-2
CDR3aa: CASTPGQNYGYTF

d_gene: NA
v_gene: TRBV2
abundance: NA
j_gene: TRBJ2-7
CDR3aa: CASSVGEGSYEQYF

d_gene: TRBD1
v_gene: TRBV19
abundance: NA
j_gene: TRBJ1-1
CDR3aa: CASSIGTVNTEAFF

d_gene: NA
v_gene: TRBV7-8
abundance: few
j_gene: TRBJ2-7
CDR3aa: CASSSSGWRAANEQYF

d_gene: TRBD2
v_gene: TRBV7-2
abundance: NA
j_gene: TRBJ2-3
CDR3aa: CASSLGGTSGDTQYF

d_gene: NA
v_gene: TRBV11-1
abundance: NA
j_gene: TRBJ1-1
CDR3aa: CASSLWQGTTEAFF

d_gene: NA
v_gene: TRBV2
abundance: once
j_gene: TRBJ2-5
CDR3aa: CASPEGEGMAETQYF

d_gene: TRBD2
v_gene: TRBV9
abundance: NA
j_gene: TRBJ2-2
CDR3aa: CASSVIAGTGELFF

d_gene: TRBD2
v_gene: TRBV5-1
abundance: once
j_gene: TRBJ2-1
CDR3aa: CASSLVGSGSYNEQFF

d_gene: NA
v_gene: TRBV28
abundance: few
j_gene: TRBJ1-1
CDR3aa: CASSLGSANTEAFF

d_gene: TRBD2
v_gene: TRBV19
abundance: NA
j_gene: TRBJ2-1
CDR3aa: CASSMRRASGRSIINNEQFF

d_gene: TRBD1
v_gene: TRBV28
abundance: NA
j_gene: TRBJ1-5
CDR3aa: CASSVGQGNQPQHF

d_gene: NA
v_gene: TRBV6-1
abundance: NA
j_gene: TRBJ1-2
CDR3aa: CASSEASYGYTF

d_gene: TRBD1
v_gene: TRBV18
abundance: NA
j_gene: TRBJ2-7
CDR3aa: CASSPETGDDEQYF

d_gene: NA
v_gene: TRBV29-1
abundance: NA
j_gene: TRBJ2-1
CDR3aa: CSVVVAGYNEQFF

d_gene: NA
v_gene: TRBV18
abundance: NA
j_gene: TRBJ2-3
CDR3aa: CASSPRKGRGTDTQYF

d_gene: NA
v_gene: TRBV12-5
abundance: NA
j_gene: TRBJ1-3
CDR3aa: CASGLGGSGNTIYF